These 13 T cell receptor beta chains share one sample of origin, sequenced in a study of T cells in Graves' hyperthyroidism and ophthalmopathy. RNA transcripts provided the source from which TCR beta CDR3 regions were amplified. TCR CDR3 underwent first-round RT-PCR with the HTBI primer set. TCRdb processed the multiplex PCR reads anew with MiXCR; each CDR3 protein has one entry. The sample records 350,000 to 500,000 distinct CDR3 sequences, about an eighth being singletons. The sample was blood. The receptors were gathered from a young woman with Graves' hyperthyroidism.

The table lists this clonotype with a few counts. V gene TRBV11-3 combines with J gene TRBJ2-1, with 12 bases identical to TRBD1. CDR3 length: 15 residues. Germline CDR1 reads SGHNT; CDR2 reads YENEEA. Trimming at V came to 4 bases and at J to 8 bases, leaving 6 bases not matched to a gene. CDR3: CASSYGTGGIDEQFF. As DNA, the CDR3 is TGTGCCAGCAGCTACGGGACAGGGGGCATAGATGAGCAGTTCTTC.

This clonotype was detected ten times or more. The V call is TRBV6-2 or TRBV6-3, the J call TRBJ2-7; possible D gene TRBD2, 6 bases. Germline CDR1 reads MNHEY; CDR2 reads SVGEGT. V was pared by 2 bases and J by 0 bases, with 11 bases between. The CDR3 runs to 15 residues. CDR3 sequence reads: CASSYGRGHSYEQYF. As DNA, the CDR3 is TGTGCCAGCAGTTACGGGCGGGGCCACTCCTACGAGCAGTACTTC.

In this sample, this clonotype turned up many times. This chain joins TRBV27 and TRBJ2-5; 9 positions agree with TRBD2. Per germline, CDR1 MNHEY and CDR2 SMNVEV (reference sequence). V lost 4 bases, J lost 4 bases, and 4 bases stayed unmatched. This CDR3 is built from 14 residues. CDR3 sequence reads: CASSSASGTETQYF. In DNA form, the CDR3 reads TGTGCCAGCAGTTCGGCTAGCGGGACAGAGACCCAGTACTTC.

The chain links TRBV20-1 to TRBJ1-5, with D unresolved. The CDR3 is made up of 16 amino acids. V lost 0 bases, J lost 0 bases, and 12 bases lay in between. Germline V lookup: CDR1 DFQATT, CDR2 SNEGSKA (reference sequence). The CDR3 spells CSARDRAGYSNQPQHF. CDR3 nucleotide sequence: TGCAGTGCTAGAGATAGGGCGGGGTATAGCAATCAGCCCCAGCATTTT.

This clonotype was recorded a few times. Being one base from a much bigger clone, this may be a read error. J is TRBJ2-7 and V is TRBV12-3 or TRBV12-4; 8 bases are shared with TRBD2. The CDR3 spans 15 residues. CDR3 DNA sequence: TGTGCCAGCAGTTTAGGGGGACTAGTTTCCTACGAGCGGTACTTC. Translating it yields CASSLGGLVSYERYF.

This clonotype was observed at least ten times. The V call is TRBV6-2 or TRBV6-3, the J call TRBJ1-3; 7 bases agree with TRBD1. V lost 6 bases, J lost 2 bases, and 10 bases stayed unmatched. CDR1 is MNHEY and CDR2 is SVGEGT in the germline V gene. This CDR3 spans 16 amino acids. CDR3 nucleotide sequence: TGTGCCAGCAGAATCAGTCCGGACAGGCCTGGAAACACCATATATTTT. Translated: CASRISPDRPGNTIYF.

There are a few counts of this clonotype. CDR3 nucleotide sequence: TGTGCCAGCAGCTTAGACTCGGAAAAACTGTTTTTT. This codes for CASSLDSEKLFF. This sequence joins TRBV7-9 and TRBJ1-4; the D is unclear. Trimming shortened V by 1 base and J by 8 bases, and 5 bases separated the two germline ends. The CDR3 is 12 residues long. Germline CDR1 is SEHNR and CDR2 is FQNEAQ (reference sequence).

This clonotype was counted many times. The CDR3 nucleotides are TGTGCCTGGAGTGTACTAGGGCCCGAGCAGTACTTC. Translating gives CAWSVLGPEQYF. The V and J genes are TRBV30 and TRBJ2-7; a weak D match, TRBD2 (5 bases). This CDR3 comprises 12 residues. CDR1 is GTSNPN, CDR2 SVGIG, per germline (reference sequence). The V end lost 0 bases, the J end lost 6 bases, and 9 bases lay between the germline ends. Together with reference TRBV30 and TRBJ2-7, the CDR3 gives the full variable domain: SQTIHQWPATLVQPVGSPLSLECTVEGTSNPNLYWYRQAAGRGLQLLFYSVGIGQISSEVPQNLSASRPQDRQFILSSKKLLLSDSGFYLCAWSVLGPEQYFGPGTRLTVT.

The table lists this clonotype with a few counts. This rearrangement joins TRBV20-1 to TRBJ2-1; TRBD2 agrees at 16 bases. The CDR3 is 17 amino acids. After removal of 5 bases from V and 9 bases from J, the junction contained 13 bases not matched to a gene. Germline values: CDR1 DFQATT, CDR2 SNEGSKA (reference sequence). The CDR3 reads CSAPPPGTSGRAGEQFF. As DNA, the CDR3 is TGCAGTGCTCCCCCCCCGGGGACTAGCGGGAGGGCCGGTGAGCAGTTCTTC.

The sample holds a few counts of this clonotype. A much larger clone sits a single nucleotide away, making a read error possible. The chain is built from TRBV30 and TRBJ1-1, with unresolved D. Germline values: CDR1 GTSNPN, CDR2 SVGIG (reference sequence). V gave up 2 bases and J gave up 3 bases, with 10 bases separating them. CDR3 length equals 13 residues. CDR3: CAWSKVSDTEAFF. The CDR3, as DNA: TGTGCCTGGAGTAAAGTCAGCGACACTGAAGCTTTCTTT.

This clonotype has at least ten counts. In DNA form, the CDR3 reads TGTGCCAGCAGCCACGGGACTCCCTACGAGCAGTACTTC. Translation: CASSHGTPYEQYF. This chain joins TRBV28 and TRBJ2-7; D possibly corresponds to TRBD2 (6 bases). Germline V gene data show CDR1 as MDHEN and CDR2 as SYDVKM. This CDR3 has 13 residues. Trimming took 6 bases from V and 2 from J, leaving 11 bases between them. Drawing the rest from reference TRBV28 and TRBJ2-7, the complete variable domain is DVKVTQSSRYLVKRTGEKVFLECVQDMDHENMFWYRQDPGLGLRLIYFSYDVKMKEKGDIPEGYSVSREKKERFSLILESASTNQTSMYLCASSHGTPYEQYFGPGTRLTVT.

This clonotype was observed many times. The rearrangement uses TRBV28 and TRBJ2-1; D is tentatively TRBD1 or TRBD2 (5 bases each). V lost 5 bases, J lost 3 bases, and 14 bases lay in between. CDR1 is MDHEN, CDR2 SYDVKM, per germline. The length of the CDR3 is 15 residues. The CDR3 here is CASSVRDHFYNEQFF. The CDR3 region has the DNA TGTGCCAGCAGTGTCCGGGACCACTTCTACAATGAGCAGTTCTTC.

At least ten counts were recorded for this clonotype. This chain links TRBV11-1 with TRBJ2-3; D is unclear. The germline V and J ends were trimmed by 3 bases and 1 base, with 8 bases remaining between them. The CDR3 totals 14 residues. Per germline, CDR1 SGHAT and CDR2 FQDESV (reference sequence). DNA for the CDR3: TGTGCCAGCAGCTTTATTAGAGGCACAGATACGCAGTATTTT. Protein sequence: CASSFIRGTDTQYF.